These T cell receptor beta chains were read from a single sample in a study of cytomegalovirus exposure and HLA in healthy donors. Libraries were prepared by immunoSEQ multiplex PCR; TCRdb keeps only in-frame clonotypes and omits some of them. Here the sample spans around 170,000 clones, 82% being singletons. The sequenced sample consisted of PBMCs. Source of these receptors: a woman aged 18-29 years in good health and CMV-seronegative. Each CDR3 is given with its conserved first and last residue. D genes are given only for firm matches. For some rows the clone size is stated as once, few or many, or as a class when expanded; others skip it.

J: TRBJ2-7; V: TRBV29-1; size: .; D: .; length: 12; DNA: TGCAGCGTTGGGACAGTCTCCTACGAGCAGTACTTC; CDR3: CSVGTVSYEQYF
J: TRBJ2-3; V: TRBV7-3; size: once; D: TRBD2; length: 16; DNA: TGTGCCAGCAGCTTATTTGGCGGGAGACCCACAGATACGCAGTATTTT; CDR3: CASSLFGGRPTDTQYF
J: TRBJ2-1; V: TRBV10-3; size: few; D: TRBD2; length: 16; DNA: TGTGCCATGGGGGGGGACGGGAGGCCATCCTACAATGAGCAGTTCTTC; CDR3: CAMGGDGRPSYNEQFF
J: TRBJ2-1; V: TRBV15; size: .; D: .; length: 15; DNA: TGTGCCACCAGCAGAGATGCTTTGCGGGTGGGTGAGCAGTTCTTC; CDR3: CATSRDALRVGEQFF
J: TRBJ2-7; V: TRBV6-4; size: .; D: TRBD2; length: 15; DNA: TGTGCCAGCAGTGACTGTCCGGGACTAGCTAACGAGCAGTACTTC; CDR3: CASSDCPGLANEQYF
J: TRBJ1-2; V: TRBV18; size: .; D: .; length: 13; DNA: TGTGCCAGCTCACAACAGGGAGTTACTGGCTACACCTTC; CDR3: CASSQQGVTGYTF
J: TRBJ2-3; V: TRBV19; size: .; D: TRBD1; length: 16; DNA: TGTGCCAGTAGTAGGTCGACAGGGCCTAGCACAGATACGCAGTATTTT; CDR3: CASSRSTGPSTDTQYF
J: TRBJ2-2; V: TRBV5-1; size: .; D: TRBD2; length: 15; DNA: TGCGCCAGCAGCGGACTAGCAGGTCTGACCGGGGAGCTGTTTTTT; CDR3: CASSGLAGLTGELFF
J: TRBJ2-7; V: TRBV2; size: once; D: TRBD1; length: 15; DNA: TGTGCCAGCAAAGGACAGGGTGGGAGCTCCTACGAGCAGTACTTC; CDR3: CASKGQGGSSYEQYF
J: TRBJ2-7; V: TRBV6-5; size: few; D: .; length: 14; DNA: TGTGCCAGCAGTCCCACCTGGGGGGGCCACGAGCAGTACTTC; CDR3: CASSPTWGGHEQYF